This TCR beta chain stems from a study of spatial heterogeneity in lung cancer. Study-level information: Alpha-chain sequences were detected in numbers that were consistently lower than beta-chain sequences. Study-wide points: Mutation tallies in tumors tracked expanded intratumoral alpha and beta TCR counts. Ubiquitous and regional nonsynonymous mutations were each tracked by the matching count of ubiquitous or regional expanded TCRs.

This clonotype showed up many times. Its target is not known. MiXCR, run by TCRdb on the 5' RACE reads, gives a single entry per CDR3 protein. The profile shows a few thousand distinct CDR3 sequences, about 5.6% of them singletons. The time point here: sample taken at primary tumor resection. Sequencing covered unsorted whole RNA taken from tumor, nontumor lung or frozen PBMC. The specimen was lung tumor tissue, collected at surgery. The receptor comes from a male donor with early-stage non-small cell lung cancer.

As DNA, the CDR3 is TGTGCCAGCAGTTTTTTGAGCAGCTCTGGGGCCAACGTCCTGACTTTC. It specifies CASSFLSSSGANVLTF. The rearrangement joins TRBV28 to TRBJ2-6, with D uncertain. The germline V gene has CDR1 MDHEN and CDR2 SYDVKM. The CDR3 is 16 amino acids. V lost 3 bases to trimming and J lost 0 bases, with 9 bases between them.